A single sample gave rise to the 29 T cell receptor beta chains below, sequenced in a study of blood T cell repertoires in COVID-19. Clones were read by immunoSEQ multiplex PCR, and TCRdb kept only the in-frame ones, dropping some. The sample shows 300,000 to 450,000 clones, around 89% of them seen only once. The sequencing sample was made of PBMCs or T cells enriched from blood (not recorded which). All receptors come from a woman between 18 and 30 years old who had recovered from COVID-19.

For the CDR3, the DNA is TGTGCCAGCAGCCAGCACGGAGTTGCGGCCTACGAGCAGTACTTC. Protein product: CASSQHGVAAYEQYF. The chain is built from TRBV3-1 (or the pseudogene TRBV3-2) and TRBJ2-7; no clear D gene. Germline CDR1 is LGHDT and CDR2 is YNNKEL (reference sequence). This CDR3 spans 15 amino acids. Deletions cut 3 bases from V and 2 bases from J, with 14 bases between.

The chain employs TRBV7-9 and TRBJ2-3; 7 bases line up with TRBD1. V gave up 1 base and J gave up 2 bases; unmatched junction bases: 6. The germline CDR1 and CDR2 sequences are SEHNR and FQNEAQ (reference sequence). The CDR3 is 16 amino acids. The CDR3, as DNA: TGTGCCAGCAGCTTAGTGGGGGACAGCAACACAGATACGCAGTATTTT. This sequence encodes CASSLVGDSNTDTQYF.

The V gene is TRBV9, the J gene TRBJ2-1; D gene unclear. Germline CDR1 reads SGDLS; CDR2 reads YYNGEE. There are 15 residues in the CDR3. The V gene lost 0 bases and the J gene lost 0 bases, with 7 bases spanning the gap. The DNA for the CDR3 is TGTGCCAGCAGCGTAGGCCGGAGCTCCTACAATGAGCAGTTCTTC. It codes for CASSVGRSSYNEQFF.

This clone was counted a few times. At the DNA level, this CDR3 is encoded by other sequences in the same sample as well. J is TRBJ2-7 and V is TRBV4-3, with D possibly matching TRBD1 (5 bases). This CDR3 contains 13 residues. The ends were cut back, 0 bases at V and 3 bases at J, with 6 bases in the middle. From germline, CDR1 is LGHNA and CDR2 YSLEER. The CDR3 sequence is CASSQDRDYEQYF. In DNA form, the CDR3 reads TGCGCCAGCAGCCAAGACAGGGACTACGAGCAGTACTTC.

This chain uses TRBV9 with TRBJ1-4; possibly TRBD1 for D (5 bases). CDR1 is SGDLS and CDR2 is YYNGEE in the germline V gene. Trimming stripped 0 bases from V and 5 bases from J, with 14 bases between. This CDR3 spans 16 amino acids. DNA of the CDR3: TGTGCCAGCAGCGTAGCTGGGGGGGGGAAGAATGAAAAACTGTTTTTT. It specifies CASSVAGGGKNEKLFF.

CDR3 region: CASSQDLGDRATDTQYF. The CDR3 DNA reads TGTGCCAGCAGCCAAGATCTGGGGGACAGGGCCACAGATACGCAGTATTTT. V and J are TRBV3-1 (or the pseudogene TRBV3-2) and TRBJ2-3; 9 bases agree with TRBD1. Germline trimming cut 0 bases from V and 2 bases from J; bases unmatched to any gene: 6. The CDR3 is made up of 17 amino acids. Germline lookup yields CDR1 LGHDT and CDR2 YNNKEL (reference sequence).

This chain joins TRBV19 and TRBJ1-2; unclear D gene. Germline V CDR1 and CDR2: LNHDA, SQIVND (reference sequence). Trimming left V 2 bases short and J 0 bases short, with 13 bases between. The CDR3 length is 16 residues. CDR3 loop: CASSISGGYSNYGYTF. As DNA, the CDR3 is TGTGCCAGTAGTATATCCGGCGGTTACTCTAACTATGGCTACACCTTC.

The chain carries TRBV1 and TRBJ2-3; TRBD2, the table's D call, lacks a check against the DNA. TRBV1 is a documented pseudogene. CDR3 length equals 17 residues. Here the CDR3 reads CTSSQGSGDANSLTQYF. The CDR3 DNA follows: TGCACCAGCAGCCAAGGGTCGGGGGACGCCAACAGCCTTACGCAGTATTTT.

This clone was seen just once. The V call is TRBV30, the J call TRBJ1-4; D is perhaps TRBD1 (5 bases). Germline loops: CDR1 GTSNPN, CDR2 SVGIG (reference sequence). This CDR3 has 14 residues. V was clipped by 3 bases and J by 12 bases, with 20 bases between them. CDR3 sequence reads: CAWRLGTAREELFF. As DNA, the CDR3 is TGTGCCTGGAGGCTCGGGACGGCGCGGGAGGAACTGTTTTTT.

The V call is TRBV18, the J call TRBJ1-1, with 9 bases identical to TRBD1. V gave up 6 bases and J gave up 5 bases; unmatched junction bases: 10. Germline V gene sequence: CDR1 KGHSH, CDR2 LQKENI. The CDR3 totals 15 residues. CDR3 nucleotide sequence: TGTGCCAGCTCCCCCGCTCCAGGGACAGGGACTGAAGCTTTCTTT. This codes for CASSPAPGTGTEAFF.

This clone has just one count. V usage is TRBV27 and J usage is TRBJ1-5, with D unresolved. Germline assignment: CDR1 MNHEY and CDR2 SMNVEV (reference sequence). The length of the CDR3 is 13 residues. V lost 3 bases and J 4 bases, leaving 7 bases between the germline ends. The CDR3 DNA is TGTGCCAGCAGTTTTCGGGAGAATCAGCCCCAGCATTTT. This gives the protein CASSFRENQPQHF.

J is TRBJ1-2 and V is TRBV6-5; D is ambiguous. The V gene lost 4 bases and the J gene lost 3 bases, with 18 bases spanning the gap. Germline lookup yields CDR1 MNHEY and CDR2 SVGAGI. The length of the CDR3 is 16 residues. In DNA, the CDR3 is TGTGCCAGCAGTTCCCCCGACACGGGAGAGGACTATGGCTACACCTTC. Amino acid sequence: CASSSPDTGEDYGYTF.

This rearrangement joins TRBV6-5 to TRBJ2-5; maybe TRBD2 (6 bases). V was pared by 6 bases and J by 4 bases, with 15 bases between. The CDR3 contains 14 residues. The germline CDR1 and CDR2 sequences are MNHEY and SVGAGI. CDR3 DNA sequence: TGTGCCAGCAGCCTCCCGGGGGTCAGAGAGACCCAGTACTTC. Protein product: CASSLPGVRETQYF.

This clone came up once. The genes are TRBV7-2 and TRBJ2-7, with a possible D match to TRBD1 (6 bases). The germline V and J ends were trimmed by 1 base and 0 bases, with 10 bases remaining between them. This CDR3 has 15 amino acids. The germline CDR1 and CDR2 sequences are SGHTA and FQGNSA. CDR3 protein: CASSLDRDLSYEQYF. The CDR3 nucleotides are TGTGCCAGCAGCTTAGACAGGGACCTCTCCTACGAGCAGTACTTC.

V is TRBV10-3 and J is TRBJ2-7; 9 nucleotides line up with TRBD1. The germline gives CDR1 ENHRY, CDR2 SYGVKD. Trimming at V came to 7 bases and at J to 3 bases, leaving 1 base not matched to a gene. This CDR3 region has 12 residues. The chain's CDR3 is CAIKGQGYEQYF. As DNA, the CDR3 is TGTGCCATCAAGGGACAGGGCTACGAGCAGTACTTC.

The V call is TRBV3-1 (or the pseudogene TRBV3-2), the J call TRBJ1-6; D is undetermined. Trimming stripped 2 bases from V and 10 bases from J, with 9 bases between. The CDR3 spans 13 residues. Germline lookup yields CDR1 LGHDT and CDR2 YNNKEL (reference sequence). The CDR3 reads CASSQLIQSPLHF. The CDR3 nucleotides are TGTGCCAGCAGCCAACTTATCCAGTCACCCCTCCACTTT.

CDR3 DNA: TGTGCCAGCAGCCATTTACAGGGGGCGGTTGGAAACACCATATATTTT. The encoded protein is CASSHLQGAVGNTIYF. This chain joins TRBV5-5 and TRBJ1-3, with 9 bases lining up with TRBD1. V was clipped by 4 bases and J by 3 bases; unmatched bases: 8. The CDR3 spans 16 residues. Germline CDR1 is SGHKS and CDR2 is YYEKEE (reference sequence).

This chain connects TRBV7-3 to TRBJ1-1, with D perhaps TRBD1 (6 bases). V shed 5 bases and J shed 6 bases, with 19 bases lying between them. The CDR3 extends over 15 amino acids. Per germline, CDR1 SGHTA and CDR2 FQGTGA. The CDR3 loop is CASSPGGGHGSEAFF. As DNA, the CDR3 is TGTGCCAGCAGCCCCGGGGGGGGGCATGGCTCTGAAGCTTTCTTT.

The chain employs TRBV28 and TRBJ1-3, with 9 bases lining up with TRBD1. The CDR3 consists of 15 residues. J lost 0 bases, V lost 6 bases, and 3 bases had no gene match. Germline lookup yields CDR1 MDHEN and CDR2 SYDVKM. The CDR3 here is CASSLTGGSGNTIYF. CDR3 coding DNA: TGTGCCAGCAGCCTGACAGGGGGCTCTGGAAACACCATATATTTT.

The J gene is TRBJ1-4, the V gene TRBV5-1; D possibly corresponds to TRBD1 (6 bases). V was shortened by 4 bases and J by 0 bases, with 16 bases between the two germline ends. Looked up from germline, CDR1 is SGHRS and CDR2 is YFSETQ. CDR3 length equals 17 residues. CDR3 region: CASSLTTQGPTNEKLFF. The CDR3 region has the DNA TGCGCCAGCAGCCTAACGACACAGGGACCAACTAATGAAAAACTGTTTTTT.

The V and J genes are TRBV11-2 and TRBJ1-2; weak D call: TRBD1 (5 bases). CDR1 and CDR2 from the germline V gene are SGHAT and FQNNGV. The CDR3 totals 13 residues. Trimming took off 3 bases at V and 5 bases at J, with 10 bases between the two ends. The CDR3 is CASSFQGGYGYTF. In DNA, the CDR3 is TGTGCCAGCAGCTTCCAGGGAGGGTATGGCTACACCTTC.

V usage is TRBV4-3 and J usage is TRBJ1-1, with 7 bases aligning to TRBD1. CDR3 length equals 17 residues. V shed 0 bases and J 1 base; nucleotides not matched to a gene: 8. CDR1 LGHNA and CDR2 YSLEER come from the germline V gene. The CDR3 DNA follows: TGCGCCAGCAGCCAAGATAGGTGGCAGGGGGAGAACACTGAAGCTTTCTTT. It codes for CASSQDRWQGENTEAFF.

J is TRBJ1-3 and V is TRBV9; D call uncertain. The CDR3 extends over 16 amino acids. Germline V CDR1 and CDR2: SGDLS, YYNGEE. The ends were cut back, 3 bases at V and 0 bases at J, with 13 bases in the middle. The CDR3 nucleotides read TGTGCCAGCAGCGCACCCATCGTGGCCTCTGGAAACACCATATATTTT. Encoded protein: CASSAPIVASGNTIYF.

The gene calls are TRBV24-1 and TRBJ2-7; 8 bases match TRBD1. The CDR3 consists of 13 residues. J lost 7 bases, V lost 4 bases, and 5 bases had no gene match. CDR1 and CDR2 from the germline V gene are KGHDR and SFDVKD. In DNA form, the CDR3 reads TGTGCCACCAGTGAGACAGGGGATAAAGAGCAGTACTTC. This gives the protein CATSETGDKEQYF.

The chain has TRBV12-3 or TRBV12-4 and TRBJ1-1; weak D call: TRBD1 (6 bases). The CDR3 contains 13 residues. V lost 6 bases and J 7 bases, leaving 15 bases between the germline ends. This chain's CDR3 is CASRSGTRYEAFF. The CDR3 region has the DNA TGTGCCAGCAGGTCCGGGACACGCTATGAAGCTTTCTTT.

This chain joins TRBV30 and TRBJ2-5, with D maybe TRBD2 (6 bases). CDR1 and CDR2 (germline): GTSNPN, SVGIG (reference sequence). The CDR3 covers 19 residues. Trimming removed 1 base from V and 5 bases from J, with 29 bases in between. The CDR3 nucleotides are TGTGCCTGGAGTGCCCGATACGGGACTCTCGGAAACAAGTGGGAGACCCAGTACTTC. Translating it yields CAWSARYGTLGNKWETQYF.

This clone was picked up a small number of times. The V and J genes are TRBV6-5 and TRBJ1-2; D unclear. The CDR3 contains 13 residues. Germline V gene data show CDR1 as MNHEY and CDR2 as SVGAGI. V lost 4 bases, J lost 6 bases, and 12 bases lay in between. The CDR3 region is CASSSTRAHGYTF. Written as DNA, the CDR3 is TGTGCCAGCAGTTCCACGCGGGCCCATGGCTACACCTTC.

The chain employs TRBV5-1 and TRBJ2-2; 9 bases match TRBD2. Germline V gene lookup returns CDR1 SGHRS and CDR2 YFSETQ. This CDR3 region has 18 residues. V shed 0 bases and J 6 bases; nucleotides not matched to a gene: 12. The CDR3 DNA reads TGCGCCAGCAGCTTGGACCCTAGCGGGGCCCGGGGGCCCGGGGAGCTGTTTTTT. It yields the protein CASSLDPSGARGPGELFF.

The rearrangement links TRBV7-8 to TRBJ2-1; 9 bases are a match to TRBD2. Germline CDR1 SGHVS, CDR2 FQNEAQ. V shed 5 bases and J 0 bases; nucleotides not matched to a gene: 11. This CDR3 is 18 amino acids long. The CDR3 region has the DNA TGTGCCAGCAGCCATGGAAACCCAGCGGGGGGCTCCTACAATGAGCAGTTCTTC. As protein: CASSHGNPAGGSYNEQFF.